This T cell receptor (beta chain) stems from a study of T cell changes during pregnancy in multiple sclerosis. Using immunoSEQ multiplex PCR, the repertoire was profiled, and TCRdb retains in-frame clones only, with some absent. Of roughly 42,000 clones in the sample, 85% to 90% were seen once. V was clipped by 4 bases and J by 5 bases; unmatched bases: 7. Germline V gene lookup returns CDR1 SGHAT and CDR2 FQNNGV. This CDR3 has 15 residues. The receptor's source is a female donor with multiple sclerosis, enrolled in a pregnancy study. The sample here was CD4+ T cells from peripheral blood mononuclear cells, taken in the first trimester of pregnancy. The rearrangement uses TRBV11-2 and TRBJ1-1, with 10 nucleotides matching TRBD1. CDR3 DNA sequence: TGTGCCAGCAGCTCCATAGGGGGACAGGGGACTGAAGCTTTCTTT. Amino acids: CASSSIGGQGTEAFF. The full variable domain, rest sourced from reference TRBV11-2 and TRBJ1-1, is EAGVAQSPRYKIIEKRQSVAFWCNPISGHATLYWYQQILGQGPKLLIQFQNNGVVDDSQLPKDRFSAERLKGVDSTLKIQPAKLEDSAVYLCASSSIGGQGTEAFFGQGTRLTVV.